The 11 T cell receptor beta chains below all came from one sample that was sequenced in a study of blood T cell repertoires in COVID-19. Sequencing was performed with immunoSEQ multiplex PCR; in TCRdb, only in-frame clones are kept and a portion is missing. The sample lists 150,000 to 200,000 clones; 75% to 80% were seen once. The sequencing sample was made of peripheral blood. Receptors were obtained from a woman aged 70-85 years with acute or convalescent COVID-19.

This clone is a singleton in its sample. The rearrangement joins TRBV7-8 to TRBJ2-1; 10 bases align to TRBD2. This CDR3 has 16 residues. The germline gives CDR1 SGHVS, CDR2 FQNEAQ. V was clipped by 5 bases and J by 9 bases; unmatched bases: 13. The CDR3 protein is CASSPTASGRRIEQFF. The CDR3 DNA reads as TGTGCCAGCAGCCCCACCGCTAGCGGGAGACGAATTGAGCAGTTCTTC.

V gene TRBV5-1 combines with J gene TRBJ2-3; D uncertain. This CDR3 has 15 residues. The germline CDR1 and CDR2 sequences are SGHRS and YFSETQ. V lost 0 bases and J lost 4, with 12 bases in between. The CDR3 DNA is TGCGCCAGCAGCTTGGCCGACAAAAGGTCAGATACGCAGTATTTT. Its protein product is CASSLADKRSDTQYF.

The J gene is TRBJ2-7, the V gene TRBV6-5; D is ambiguous. In germline, CDR1 is MNHEY, CDR2 SVGAGI. This CDR3 has 15 amino acids. The V gene lost 8 bases and the J gene lost 5 bases, with 22 bases spanning the gap. CDR3 nucleotide sequence: TGTGCCAGCGTACGCAGTTTGCCCCCCCTCGACGAGCAGTACTTC. Its translation is CASVRSLPPLDEQYF.

V is TRBV18 and J is TRBJ2-1; D remains unclear. The V end lost 2 bases, the J end lost 10 bases, and 12 bases lay between the germline ends. The CDR3 covers 13 residues. The germline CDR1 and CDR2 sequences are KGHSH and LQKENI. CDR3 region: CASSPSSLREQFF. CDR3 coding DNA: TGTGCCAGCTCACCAAGTTCGTTGAGAGAGCAGTTCTTC.

The V and J genes are TRBV2 and TRBJ2-7, with TRBD2 matching 8 bases. Trimming took 7 bases from V and 2 from J; bases not matched to a gene: 7. The germline gives CDR1 SNHLY, CDR2 FYNNEI. The CDR3 loop spans 14 amino acids. DNA of the CDR3: TGTGCCAGCACCCATCTTAGCGGGACCTACGAGCAGTACTTC. This gives the protein CASTHLSGTYEQYF.

The chain has TRBV7-9 and TRBJ2-2; 8 bases map to TRBD2. Trimming at V came to 5 bases and at J to 0 bases, leaving 5 bases not matched to a gene. Germline values: CDR1 SEHNR, CDR2 FQNEAQ (reference sequence). The CDR3 covers 16 residues. The CDR3 loop is CASSPRLATNTGELFF. CDR3 nucleotide sequence: TGTGCCAGCAGCCCAAGACTAGCGACGAACACCGGGGAGCTGTTTTTT.

The rearrangement uses TRBV29-1 and TRBJ2-7; maybe TRBD1 (6 bases). V gave up 7 bases and J gave up 6 bases, with 16 bases separating them. CDR1 and CDR2 (germline): SQVTM, ANQGSEA. The CDR3 spans 12 residues. The CDR3 loop is CSAAITGFEQYF. Here the CDR3 DNA reads TGCAGCGCAGCGATTACAGGGTTCGAGCAGTACTTC.

The chain joins TRBV7-8 to TRBJ2-5; 12 bases map to TRBD2. Germline trimming cut 5 bases from V and 5 bases from J; bases unmatched to any gene: 9. This CDR3 region has 16 residues. The germline V gene has CDR1 SGHVS and CDR2 FQNEAQ. The CDR3 protein is CASSTRLAGDFETQYF. The CDR3 region has the DNA TGTGCCAGCAGCACCCGACTAGCGGGAGATTTCGAGACCCAGTACTTC. The whole variable domain, remainder taken from reference TRBV7-8 and TRBJ2-5, is GAGVSQSPRYKVAKRGQDVALRCDPISGHVSLFWYQQALGQGPEFLTYFQNEAQLDKSGLPSDRFFAERPEGSVSTLKIQRTQQEDSAVYLCASSTRLAGDFETQYFGPGTRLLVL.

The chain combines TRBV30 with TRBJ2-7; tentative D call: TRBD1 (5 bases). Germline CDR1 and CDR2: GTSNPN and SVGIG (reference sequence). CDR3 length: 13 amino acids. Trimming stripped 3 bases from V and 9 bases from J, with 18 bases between. CDR3 sequence reads: CAWSPVAGFTQYF. For the CDR3, the DNA is TGTGCCTGGAGCCCAGTAGCAGGGTTTACGCAGTACTTC.

This clone was detected only once. CDR3: CASSLMASGSRTDTQYF. The CDR3 DNA reads TGCGCCAGCAGCTTGATGGCTAGCGGGAGTAGGACAGATACGCAGTATTTT. The chain employs TRBV5-1 and TRBJ2-3; 10 nucleotides line up with TRBD2. Trimming removed 1 base from V and 3 bases from J; junction bases left unmatched: 8. This CDR3 is built from 17 residues. From germline, CDR1 is SGHRS and CDR2 YFSETQ.

This sequence joins TRBV7-2 and TRBJ2-7; 9 bases agree with TRBD1. Germline trimming cut 7 bases from V and 6 bases from J; bases unmatched to any gene: 7. The CDR3 length is 13 residues. Germline V lookup: CDR1 SGHTA, CDR2 FQGNSA. Here the CDR3 reads CASTRDRVSEQYF. The CDR3 DNA reads TGTGCCAGCACAAGGGACAGGGTGTCCGAGCAGTACTTC.